The rows below give T cell receptor beta chains drawn from one sample of a study of blood T cell repertoires in COVID-19. TCRdb's table, derived via immunoSEQ multiplex PCR, lists solely in-frame clones and lacks some. The sample lists about 260,000 clones, roughly 87% seen once, with roughly 2% in the top ten. Sequencing was carried out using peripheral blood. The source is a woman in her forties or fifties who had recovered from COVID-19. The CDR3 runs from the conserved cysteine through the conserved F or W. A D gene is named only where the DNA matches it firmly. Clone size, where shown, is once, few, many, or a class for clones that have expanded.

v_gene	j_gene	len	d_gene	abundance	CDR3aa	CDR3nt
TRBV7-6	TRBJ2-2	15	.	.	CASSLAPRVTGELFF	TGTGCCAGCAGCTTAGCGCCCAGGGTCACCGGGGAGCTGTTTTTT
TRBV29-1	TRBJ2-5	13	.	.	CSVERGTKETQYF	TGCAGCGTTGAAAGGGGGACAAAAGAGACCCAGTACTTC
TRBV7-2	TRBJ2-2	13	.	.	CASSPTRTGELFF	TGTGCCAGCAGCCCCACCCGGACCGGGGAGCTGTTTTTT
TRBV4-2	TRBJ2-6	14	.	.	CASSQVSGANVLTF	TGTGCCAGCAGCCAAGTATCTGGGGCCAACGTCCTGACTTTC
TRBV5-6	TRBJ2-3	16	TRBD2	.	CASSFGAGGLIDTQYF	TGTGCCAGCAGCTTTGGAGCGGGGGGCTTGATAGATACGCAGTATTTT
TRBV4-3	TRBJ1-5	14	.	.	CASSQVTSGQPQHF	TGCGCCAGCAGCCAAGTAACCAGCGGCCAGCCCCAGCATTTT
TRBV5-1	TRBJ1-1	13	TRBD1	few	CASSFTGDTEAFF	TGCGCCAGCAGCTTCACAGGGGACACTGAAGCTTTCTTT
TRBV20-1	TRBJ2-5	14	.	few	CSASASGGQETQYF	TGCAGTGCTAGTGCGTCGGGTGGACAAGAGACCCAGTACTTC
TRBV5-8	TRBJ1-6	14	TRBD1	.	CASSRDRGNSPLHF	TGTGCCAGCAGCCGCGACAGGGGGAATTCACCCCTCCACTTT
TRBV5-6	TRBJ1-5	15	.	.	CASSLGRISNQPQHF	TGTGCCAGCAGCTTGGGCAGAATTAGCAATCAGCCCCAGCATTTT
TRBV4-3	TRBJ2-7	13	.	.	CASSQDPVSEQYF	TGCGCCAGCAGCCAAGACCCAGTATCCGAGCAGTACTTC
TRBV4-1	TRBJ1-2	16	TRBD1	.	CASSQDGGQVVYGYTF	TGCGCCAGCAGCCAAGACGGGGGACAGGTGGTCTATGGCTACACCTTC
TRBV11-1	TRBJ2-5	14	TRBD1	.	CASRYRDREETQYF	TGTGCCAGCAGATACCGGGACAGGGAAGAGACCCAGTACTTC
TRBV5-1	TRBJ2-3	16	TRBD2	.	CASSSGLAGSTDTQYF	TGCGCCAGCAGCTCCGGACTAGCGGGGAGCACAGATACGCAGTATTTT
TRBV5-8	TRBJ2-5	16	TRBD2	.	CASSQGLAGARETQYF	TGTGCCAGCAGCCAAGGACTAGCGGGAGCTCGGGAGACCCAGTACTTC
TRBV5-1	TRBJ1-1	13	TRBD1	.	CASSSGTAKEAFF	TGCGCCAGCAGCTCGGGGACAGCAAAAGAAGCTTTCTTT
TRBV6-2/TRBV6-3	TRBJ2-7	13	TRBD1	.	CASSYLDRGEQYF	TGTGCCAGCAGTTACCTCGACAGGGGCGAGCAGTACTTC
TRBV4-2	TRBJ2-5	15	TRBD1	.	CASSQRTGYGETQYF	TGTGCCAGCAGCCAACGGACAGGGTATGGAGAGACCCAGTACTTC
TRBV5-4	TRBJ2-3	15	TRBD2	.	CASSLTSGNTDTQYF	TGTGCCAGCAGCTTGACTAGCGGAAACACAGATACGCAGTATTTT
TRBV18	TRBJ1-1	15	.	.	CASSPPSRSNTEAFF	TGTGCCAGCTCACCACCTTCCCGGTCGAACACTGAAGCTTTCTTT
TRBV28	TRBJ2-2	10	.	.	CATFNGELFF	TGTGCCACGTTTAACGGGGAGCTGTTTTTT
TRBV11-1	TRBJ2-2	15	TRBD1	.	CASSLGDRHTGELFF	TGTGCCAGCAGCTTAGGGGACAGGCACACCGGGGAGCTGTTTTTT
TRBV9	TRBJ1-6	15	.	.	CASSPWDSLGSPLHF	TGTGCCAGCAGCCCGTGGGACTCCCTAGGGTCACCCCTCCACTTT
TRBV11-2	TRBJ2-1	13	.	.	CASSRGDLGEQFF	TGTGCCAGCAGCCGTGGGGACTTGGGTGAGCAGTTCTTC
TRBV5-1	TRBJ2-5	14	.	.	CASSLNREGETQYF	TGCGCCAGCAGCTTGAACAGGGAAGGTGAGACCCAGTACTTC
TRBV19	TRBJ2-2	17	TRBD2	.	CASRRTTSGGSSGELFF	TGTGCCAGTAGGAGAACGACTAGCGGGGGATCTTCCGGGGAGCTGTTTTTT
TRBV18	TRBJ2-1	14	.	.	CASSPELSVHEQFF	TGTGCCAGCTCACCAGAGTTGTCGGTGCATGAGCAGTTCTTC
TRBV18	TRBJ2-6	18	.	.	CASSPVDSLRSGANVLTF	TGTGCCAGCTCACCAGTGGACAGTCTCCGCTCTGGGGCCAACGTCCTGACTTTC
TRBV5-4	TRBJ1-4	15	.	.	CASSLGQDKNEKLFF	TGTGCCAGCAGCTTGGGGCAGGACAAAAATGAAAAACTGTTTTTT
TRBV5-5	TRBJ1-2	13	.	.	CASSLEGVRGYTF	TGTGCCAGCAGTTTGGAAGGGGTCCGCGGCTACACCTTC
TRBV18	TRBJ2-1	13	TRBD1	once	CASSIDRGNEQFF	TGTGCCAGCTCAATCGACAGGGGAAATGAGCAGTTCTTC
TRBV7-9	TRBJ2-5	14	.	.	CASSLSGEGETQYF	TGTGCCAGCAGCTTATCAGGGGAGGGGGAGACCCAGTACTTC
TRBV18	TRBJ1-5	16	TRBD1	once	CASSDRQGAPNQPQHF	TGTGCCAGCTCCGATCGACAGGGGGCCCCCAATCAGCCCCAGCATTTT
TRBV6-5	TRBJ1-4	15	TRBD1	.	CASSPPGQGGEKLFF	TGTGCCAGCAGCCCCCCCGGACAGGGTGGTGAAAAACTGTTTTTT
TRBV5-1	TRBJ1-1	16	TRBD1	.	CASSFLTGVEHTEAFF	TGCGCCAGCAGCTTTTTAACAGGGGTCGAGCACACTGAAGCTTTCTTT
TRBV5-6	TRBJ1-2	15	.	.	CASSPRPGSNYGYTF	TGTGCCAGCAGCCCCCGCCCAGGTTCTAACTATGGCTACACCTTC
TRBV11-2	TRBJ2-3	15	TRBD1	.	CASSRRQGGADTQYF	TGTGCCAGCAGCCGTCGACAGGGTGGTGCGGATACGCAGTATTTT
TRBV4-1	TRBJ2-7	16	TRBD1	.	CASSQDRSQGAHEQYF	TGCGCCAGCAGCCAAGATCGAAGTCAGGGGGCCCACGAGCAGTACTTC
TRBV27	TRBJ1-1	14	.	.	CASTSSAGVTEAFF	TGTGCCAGCACCTCCAGTGCAGGGGTCACTGAAGCTTTCTTT
TRBV28	TRBJ2-2	14	.	.	CASSFQGYTGELFF	TGTGCCAGCAGTTTCCAGGGGTATACCGGGGAGCTGTTTTTT
TRBV29-1	TRBJ1-3	14	TRBD1	.	CSVAAGGSGNTIYF	TGCAGCGTTGCCGCAGGGGGCTCTGGAAACACCATATATTTT
TRBV7-3	TRBJ1-1	13	.	once	CASSPSGVTEAFF	TGTGCCAGCAGTCCGTCAGGGGTTACTGAAGCTTTCTTT
TRBV6-6	TRBJ1-2	12	.	.	CASSSSGAGYTF	TGTGCCAGCAGTTCGTCGGGAGCTGGCTACACCTTC
TRBV28	TRBJ2-3	14	.	.	CASSSTASTDTQYF	TGTGCCAGCAGCTCTACCGCTAGCACAGATACGCAGTATTTT
TRBV5-1	TRBJ2-3	19	TRBD2	.	CASSELGGLAGGPGDTQYF	TGCGCCAGCAGCGAACTCGGGGGACTAGCGGGAGGGCCTGGAGATACGCAGTATTTT
TRBV28	TRBJ1-1	12	.	.	CASSFRGTEAFF	TGTGCCAGCAGTTTCAGGGGCACTGAAGCTTTCTTT
TRBV18	TRBJ1-1	11	.	many	CASSDAGEAFF	TGTGCCAGCTCGGACGCGGGGGAAGCTTTCTTT
TRBV5-4	TRBJ2-3	17	.	.	CASSFGSWFGGTDTQYF	TGTGCCAGCAGCTTCGGTAGCTGGTTTGGAGGCACAGATACGCAGTATTTT
TRBV28	TRBJ2-5	14	TRBD2	.	CASSYLADQETQYF	TGTGCCAGCAGTTATCTAGCGGACCAAGAGACCCAGTACTTC
TRBV11-2	TRBJ2-3	15	TRBD2	.	CASSLQAGRMGTQYF	TGTGCCAGCAGCTTACAAGCGGGAAGGATGGGCACGCAGTATTTT
TRBV2	TRBJ2-7	12	.	.	CASLGRENEQYF	TGTGCCAGCTTAGGCCGGGAGAACGAGCAGTACTTC
TRBV4-3	TRBJ2-7	18	TRBD1	many	CASSQDRDRGRGGHEQYF	TGCGCCAGCAGCCAAGACCGGGACAGGGGAAGGGGCGGCCACGAGCAGTACTTC
TRBV19	TRBJ1-2	15	.	.	CASSITYRNNYGYTF	TGTGCCAGTAGTATAACGTACAGGAATAACTATGGCTACACCTTC
TRBV28	TRBJ1-1	13	.	.	CASSLSSPAEAFF	TGTGCCAGCAGTTTATCATCGCCGGCTGAAGCTTTCTTT
TRBV6-5	TRBJ1-2	12	.	.	CASSRTEGGYTF	TGTGCCAGCAGTCGGACAGAGGGTGGCTACACCTTC
TRBV18	TRBJ2-3	17	.	.	CASSPLAGGGIRDTQYF	TGTGCCAGCTCACCACTGGCAGGGGGAGGAATAAGAGATACGCAGTATTTT